This T cell receptor (beta chain) derives from a study of PD-1 blockade in mismatch repair-deficient tumors (dated by TCRdb to 2017 to 2019). About the study as a whole: Between September 2013 and 2016, the trial enrolled 86 consecutive patients with 12 types of mismatch repair-deficient cancer, all of whom had received prior treatment and were progressing. Tumor-associated T cell clones were tracked in the peripheral blood of patients responding to PD-1 blockade by deep sequencing of TCR CDR3 regions.

The method was the immunoSEQ multiplex PCR assay. What TCRdb holds here is the immuneACCESS table cut down to in-frame rearrangements. Part of the clones is not present; checked against another copy, under half of the missing clones reflect an unresolved V gene, and the others are unexplained. The table for this sample lists approximately 80,000 clones; approximately 80% of them were counted only once. The top ten clones comprise over 4.5% of the sample. The paper's findings and limits, for the study overall: Clones residing in the tumor, which were often undetectable in blood before treatment, expanded quickly after pembrolizumab and then contracted, generally before radiologic responses.

Mismatch repair deficiency in every enrolled patient was established by polymerase chain reaction or immunohistochemistry. A few patients who responded to pembrolizumab therapy underwent TCR sequencing. In the phase II trial, pembrolizumab PD-1 blockade was tested prospectively in advanced mismatch repair-deficient cancers, no matter which tissue of origin the cancers came from. Peripheral blood T cell samples were gathered serially, both before PD-1 blockade started and at multiple time points afterward. Blood sampling times were expressed in weeks after the first pembrolizumab dose. As to this clone: Its antigen is unknown. Per-base qualities were not stored, and no clone one base away is much larger.

Deletion took 0 bases off V and 0 bases off J, with a span of 8 bases between the germline ends. From the cysteine up to the phenylalanine, the CDR3 has a length of 15 residues. Of the read, only the CDR3 DNA is kept; its 45 bases are in frame from base 1. CDR1 and CDR2, looked up from the germline V gene, are SGHRS and YFSETQ. This clonotype was sampled from an adult with mismatch repair-deficient cancer. Sequenced here: peripheral blood, sampled 44 weeks after starting pembrolizumab. The V and J segments used are TRBV5-1 and TRBJ2-3; the best D guess is TRBD2, with 5 bases matching. DNA sequence: TGCGCCAGCAGCTTGGCTGGGAGCAGCACAGATACGCAGTATTTT. This gives the protein CASSLAGSSTDTQYF. Where the CDR3 stops, the reference TRBV5-1 and TRBJ2-3 genes take over; the full variable domain is KAGVTQTPRYLIKTRGQQVTLSCSPISGHRSVSWYQQTPGQGLQFLFEYFSETQRNKGNFPGRFSGRQFSNSRSEMNVSTLELGDSALYLCASSLAGSSTDTQYFGPGTRLTVL.